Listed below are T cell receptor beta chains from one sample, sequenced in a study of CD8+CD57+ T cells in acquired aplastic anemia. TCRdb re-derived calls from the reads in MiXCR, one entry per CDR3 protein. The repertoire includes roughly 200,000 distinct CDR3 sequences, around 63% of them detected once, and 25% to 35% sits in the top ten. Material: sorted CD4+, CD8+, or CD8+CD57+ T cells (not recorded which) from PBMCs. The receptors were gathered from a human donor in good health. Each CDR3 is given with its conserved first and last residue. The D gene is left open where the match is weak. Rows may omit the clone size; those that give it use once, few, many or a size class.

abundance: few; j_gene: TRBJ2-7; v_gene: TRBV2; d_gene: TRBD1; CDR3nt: TGTGCCAGCAGTGAAACGACAGGGGGTAACGAGCAGTACTTC; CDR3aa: CASSETTGGNEQYF
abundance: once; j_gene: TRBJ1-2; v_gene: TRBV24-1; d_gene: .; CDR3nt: TGTGCCATCGGACAGAACTATGGCTACACCTTC; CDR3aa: CAIGQNYGYTF
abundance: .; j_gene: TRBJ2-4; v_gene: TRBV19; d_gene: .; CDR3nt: TGTGCCAGTAGTACGGGATTTGGGACCAAAAACATTCAGTACTTC; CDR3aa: CASSTGFGTKNIQYF
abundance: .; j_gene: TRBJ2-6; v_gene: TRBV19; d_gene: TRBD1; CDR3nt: TGTGCCAGTAGGGAGACAGGGGAAGGCACCAACGTCCTGACTTTC; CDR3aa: CASRETGEGTNVLTF
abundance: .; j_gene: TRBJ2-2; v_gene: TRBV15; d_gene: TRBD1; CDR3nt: TGTGCCACCAGCTCACGACAGGGGAGCGCCGGGGAGCTGTTTTTT; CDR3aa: CATSSRQGSAGELFF
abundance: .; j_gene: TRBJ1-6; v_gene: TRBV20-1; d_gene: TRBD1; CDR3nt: TGCAGTGCTAGGGGCCTAACCTGGGACAGGGATGAATCACCCCTCCACTTT; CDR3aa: CSARGLTWDRDESPLHF
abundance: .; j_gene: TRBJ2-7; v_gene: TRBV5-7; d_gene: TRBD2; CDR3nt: TGTGCCAGCAGCGTACCGGGACTAGCGGGATCCTACGAGCAGTACTTC; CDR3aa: CASSVPGLAGSYEQYF
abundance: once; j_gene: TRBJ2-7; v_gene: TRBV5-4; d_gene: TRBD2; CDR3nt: TGTGCCAGCAGCTCGGGAGGACTAGCGGGGGAGCAGTACTTC; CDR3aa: CASSSGGLAGEQYF
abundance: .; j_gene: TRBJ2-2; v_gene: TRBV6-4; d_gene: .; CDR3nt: TGTGCCAGCAGTGAGTCTCCGGAACATGAGGAGCTGTTTTTT; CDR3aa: CASSESPEHEELFF
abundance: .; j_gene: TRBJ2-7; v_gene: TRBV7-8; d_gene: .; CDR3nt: TGTGCCAGCAGCTTAGTCAGTCCCTACGAGCAGTACTTC; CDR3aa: CASSLVSPYEQYF
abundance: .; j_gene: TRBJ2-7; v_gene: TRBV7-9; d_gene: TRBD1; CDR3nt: TGTGCCAGCAGCTTAGTCGACAGGGGGCCCGAGCAGTACTTC; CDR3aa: CASSLVDRGPEQYF
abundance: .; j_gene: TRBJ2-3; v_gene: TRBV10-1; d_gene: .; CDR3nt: TGCGCCAGCAGTGATGGAGCCCTAACAGATACGCAGTATTTT; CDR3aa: CASSDGALTDTQYF
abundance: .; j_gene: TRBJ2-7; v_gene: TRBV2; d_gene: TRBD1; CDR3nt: TGTGCCAGCAGGACGGGGACAGGGGCGGAGGAGCAGTACTTC; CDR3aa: CASRTGTGAEEQYF
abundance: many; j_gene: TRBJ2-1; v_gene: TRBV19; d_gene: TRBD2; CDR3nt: TGTGCCACCACACTAGCGGGAGATGAGCAGTTCTTC; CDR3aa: CATTLAGDEQFF
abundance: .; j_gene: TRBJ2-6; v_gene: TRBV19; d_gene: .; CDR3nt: TGTGCCAGTAGTGATGGGGGGTCTGGGGCCAACGTCCTGACTTTC; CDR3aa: CASSDGGSGANVLTF
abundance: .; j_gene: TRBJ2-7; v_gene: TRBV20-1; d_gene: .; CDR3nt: TGCAGTGCTGTAGGGACAGTGGGGGGCTACGAGCAGTACTTC; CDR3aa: CSAVGTVGGYEQYF
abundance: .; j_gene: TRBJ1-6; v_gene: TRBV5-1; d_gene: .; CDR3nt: TGCGCCAGCAGCCGGGGGGACACGGCGAATTCACCCCTCCACTTT; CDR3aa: CASSRGDTANSPLHF
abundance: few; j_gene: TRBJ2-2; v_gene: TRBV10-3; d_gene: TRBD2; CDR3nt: TGTGCCATCAGTGAGGGCGGGAGTTATTACGGGGAGCTGTTTTTT; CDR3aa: CAISEGGSYYGELFF
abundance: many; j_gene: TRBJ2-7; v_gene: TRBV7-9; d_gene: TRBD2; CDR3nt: TGTGCCAGCAGCCATGCGGGGGCCTACGAGCAGTACTTC; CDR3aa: CASSHAGAYEQYF
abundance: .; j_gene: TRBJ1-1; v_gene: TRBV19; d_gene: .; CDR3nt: TGTGCCAGTAGGAACAGGGTATCCACTGAAGCTTTCTTT; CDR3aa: CASRNRVSTEAFF
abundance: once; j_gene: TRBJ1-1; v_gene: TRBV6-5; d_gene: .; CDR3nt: TGTGCCGGCAGGCTTGGGAACACTGAAGCTTTCTTT; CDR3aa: CAGRLGNTEAFF
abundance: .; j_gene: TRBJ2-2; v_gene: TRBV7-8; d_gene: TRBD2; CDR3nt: TGTGCCAGCATTGAGCGGGGGGGGACCGGGGAGCTGTTTTTT; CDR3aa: CASIERGGTGELFF
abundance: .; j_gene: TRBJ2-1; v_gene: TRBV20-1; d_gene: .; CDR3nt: TGCAGTGCTTGGGGGGGCGGTGAGCAGTTCTTC; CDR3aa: CSAWGGGEQFF
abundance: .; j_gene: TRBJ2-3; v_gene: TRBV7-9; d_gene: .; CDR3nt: TGTGCCAGCAGCTATCAGGGGATTAACCCCACAGATACGCAGTATTTT; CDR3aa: CASSYQGINPTDTQYF
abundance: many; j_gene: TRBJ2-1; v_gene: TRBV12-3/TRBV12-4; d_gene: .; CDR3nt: TGTGCCAGCAGACTCCTCCAATACCCTCAAAGTGGTGAGCAGTTCTTC; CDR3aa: CASRLLQYPQSGEQFF
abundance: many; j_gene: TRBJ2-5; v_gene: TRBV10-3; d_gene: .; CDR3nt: TGTGCCATCAGTGAACAAGAGACCCAGTACTTC; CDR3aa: CAISEQETQYF
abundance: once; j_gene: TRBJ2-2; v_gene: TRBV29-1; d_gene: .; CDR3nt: TGCAGCGTTGAAGGCATAGTTGGCGGGACGGGGACCGGGGAGCTGTTTTTT; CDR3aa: CSVEGIVGGTGTGELFF
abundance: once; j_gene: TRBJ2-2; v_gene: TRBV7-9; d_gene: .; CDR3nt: TGTGCCAGCAGCGCAGGGGTCACCGGGGAGCTGTTTTTT; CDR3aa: CASSAGVTGELFF
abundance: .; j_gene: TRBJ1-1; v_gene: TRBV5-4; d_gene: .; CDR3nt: TGTGCCAGCAGCCCAAGGGAGGGTAGCACTGAAGCTTTCTTT; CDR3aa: CASSPREGSTEAFF
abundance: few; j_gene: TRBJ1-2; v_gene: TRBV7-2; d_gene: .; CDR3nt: TGTGCCAGCAGCTTAGGTAGCAGCCAGAACTATGGCTACACCTTC; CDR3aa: CASSLGSSQNYGYTF
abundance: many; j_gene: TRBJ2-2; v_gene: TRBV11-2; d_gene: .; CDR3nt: TGTGCCAGCAGCCGGGCGAATTCGAACACCGGGGAGCTGTTTTTT; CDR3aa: CASSRANSNTGELFF